This T cell receptor beta chain is from a study of T cell changes during pregnancy in multiple sclerosis. J was trimmed by 9 bases and V by 3 bases; bases with no gene match: 11. Germline CDR1 and CDR2: SNHLY and FYNNEI. CDR3 length: 14 residues. The assay was immunoSEQ multiplex PCR, and TCRdb's table has in-frame clones only and misses some. The sample consists of about 31,000 clones, about 88% of them appearing once. Material: CD8+ T cells from peripheral blood mononuclear cells, obtained in the second trimester of pregnancy. The rearrangement links TRBV2 to TRBJ2-7, with 7 bases identical to TRBD2. This sequence was found in a female donor with multiple sclerosis, enrolled in a pregnancy study. DNA for the CDR3: TGTGCCAGCAGTGATGAAGCGGGGCCCCTCGGGCAGTACTTC. Translated: CASSDEAGPLGQYF.